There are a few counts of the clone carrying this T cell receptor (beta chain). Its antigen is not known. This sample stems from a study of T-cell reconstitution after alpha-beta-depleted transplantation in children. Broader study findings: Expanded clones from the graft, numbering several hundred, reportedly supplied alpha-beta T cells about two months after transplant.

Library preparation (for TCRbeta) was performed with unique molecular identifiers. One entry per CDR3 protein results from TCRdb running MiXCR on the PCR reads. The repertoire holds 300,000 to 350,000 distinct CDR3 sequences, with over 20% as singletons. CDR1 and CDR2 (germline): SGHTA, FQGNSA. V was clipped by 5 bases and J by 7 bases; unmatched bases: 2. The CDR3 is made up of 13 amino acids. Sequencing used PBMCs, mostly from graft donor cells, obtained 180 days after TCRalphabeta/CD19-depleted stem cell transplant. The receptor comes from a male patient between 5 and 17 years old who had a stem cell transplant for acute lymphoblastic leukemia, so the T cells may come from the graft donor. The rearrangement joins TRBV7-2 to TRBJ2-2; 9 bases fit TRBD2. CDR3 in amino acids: CASSPSGVGELFF. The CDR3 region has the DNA TGTGCCAGCAGCCCTAGCGGGGTCGGGGAGCTGTTTTTT.